This TCR beta chain was captured in a study of cytomegalovirus exposure and HLA in healthy donors. About the study: Earlier, fewer than 140 million unique TCR beta sequences were recovered from roughly 200 million T cells by an analysis.

With respect to this clone: Its specificity is not known.

60 Vbeta and 13 Jbeta primers were used in PCR. Only in-frame clones appear in the TCRdb table, and some are missing; sequencing was by immunoSEQ multiplex PCR. The sample holds over 85,000 clones, around four fifths seen once. This CDR3 contains 15 residues. Germline V gene lookup returns CDR1 GTSNPN and CDR2 SVGIG (reference sequence). The junction had 8 bases not matched to a gene; V was cut back by 0 bases and J by 5 bases. Study results and caveats: Fewer N-insertions (relative to the roughly 660-donor mean) were reportedly seen in an Asian-associated ancestry cluster in a later analysis. Cytomegalovirus association was listed for 164 TCR beta chains. About 87% or about 30% of the time was how often most TCR beta V segments were productive, according to an earlier analysis.

Input material: PBMCs. The rearrangement uses TRBV30 and TRBJ1-2, with 8 bases matching TRBD1. This receptor was obtained from a female donor in good health and CMV-seropositive. CDR3 region: CAWSVPWTGRYGYTF. The CDR3 DNA reads as TGTGCCTGGAGTGTCCCCTGGACAGGGAGGTATGGCTACACCTTC.